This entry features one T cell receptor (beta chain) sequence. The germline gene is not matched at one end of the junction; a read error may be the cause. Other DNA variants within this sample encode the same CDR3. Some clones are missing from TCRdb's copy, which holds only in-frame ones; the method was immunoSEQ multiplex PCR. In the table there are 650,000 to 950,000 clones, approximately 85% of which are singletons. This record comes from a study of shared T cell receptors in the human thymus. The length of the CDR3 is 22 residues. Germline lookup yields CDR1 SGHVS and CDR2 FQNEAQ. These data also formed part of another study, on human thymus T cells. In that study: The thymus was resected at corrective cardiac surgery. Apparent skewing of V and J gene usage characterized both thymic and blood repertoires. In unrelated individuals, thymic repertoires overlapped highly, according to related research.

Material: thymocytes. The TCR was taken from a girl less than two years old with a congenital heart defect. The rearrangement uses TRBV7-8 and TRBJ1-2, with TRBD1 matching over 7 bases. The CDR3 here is CASSQTRITHRGRRTQNYGYTF. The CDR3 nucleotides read TGCGCCAGCAGCCAGACACGTATCACACACAGGGGACGGAGAACCCAAAACTATGGCTACACCTTC.